These 5 T cell receptor beta chains originate from one sample sequenced in a study of OX40 agonist ivuxolimab in advanced cancers. Profiling relied on immunoSEQ multiplex PCR, and the TCRdb table lists in-frame clones only, not all of them. The sample has 30,000 to 40,000 clones, around 76% seen once. Sample: CD4+ or CD8+ T cells sorted from blood, taken in a trial of the OX40 agonist ivuxolimab. Every receptor here comes from an adult with an advanced solid tumor such as melanoma, head and neck, liver or kidney cancer.

CDR3 sequence reads: CASGLVGFSGGNTEAFF. For the CDR3, the DNA is TGTGCTAGTGGTTTGGTCGGGTTCTCAGGGGGAAATACTGAAGCTTTCTTT. The chain has TRBV12-5 and TRBJ1-1; 7 bases agree with TRBD1. The germline V gene encodes CDR1 LGHNT and CDR2 FRNRAP. This CDR3 spans 17 amino acids. Trimming removed 0 bases from V and 5 bases from J; junction bases left unmatched: 12. Full variable domain (missing parts from reference TRBV12-5 and TRBJ1-1): DARVTQTPRHKVTEMGQEVTMRCQPILGHNTVFWYRQTMMQGLELLAYFRNRAPLDDSGMPKDRFSAEMPDATLATLKIQPSEPRDSAVYFCASGLVGFSGGNTEAFFGQGTRLTVV.

V is TRBV4-1 and J is TRBJ2-7, with D possibly TRBD1 on 6 matching bases. Germline V gene lookup returns CDR1 MGHRA and CDR2 YSYEKL. The CDR3 length is 15 residues. The V and J ends lost 1 base and 1 base respectively, with 11 bases between them. The CDR3 sequence is CASSQGQGPSYEQYF. The CDR3 DNA sequence: TGCGCCAGCAGCCAAGGGCAGGGGCCGTCCTACGAGCAGTACTTC.

The V and J genes are TRBV28 and TRBJ1-2; the match to TRBD1 covers 7 bases. Unmatched junction bases numbered 8, after V lost 6 bases and J lost 4 bases. Germline CDR1 is MDHEN and CDR2 is SYDVKM. The CDR3 consists of 14 residues. The CDR3 DNA follows: TGTGCCAGCAGCATGACAGGGTCTACCTATGGCTACACCTTC. Residues: CASSMTGSTYGYTF.

CDR3 sequence: CASSLAGGARGETQYF. The CDR3 DNA is TGCGCCAGCAGCTTGGCTGGGGGGGCGAGAGGAGAGACCCAGTACTTC. The chain recombines TRBV5-1 with TRBJ2-5; possible D gene TRBD2, 7 bases. Germline values: CDR1 SGHRS, CDR2 YFSETQ. V gave up 0 bases and J gave up 4 bases, with 16 bases separating them. The CDR3 runs 16 residues. Looking up the rest from reference TRBV5-1 and TRBJ2-5 gives the full variable domain: KAGVTQTPRYLIKTRGQQVTLSCSPISGHRSVSWYQQTPGQGLQFLFEYFSETQRNKGNFPGRFSGRQFSNSRSEMNVSTLELGDSALYLCASSLAGGARGETQYFGPGTRLLVL.

The chain carries TRBV11-2 and TRBJ1-4; D not certain. The CDR3 sequence is 14 residues long. Trimming removed 7 bases from V and 0 bases from J, with 9 bases in between. CDR1 and CDR2 (germline): SGHAT, FQNNGV. CDR3 protein: CASTRGTTNEKLFF. In DNA, the CDR3 is TGTGCCAGCACCCGAGGAACAACTAATGAAAAACTGTTTTTT.